The table lists the clone carrying this T cell receptor (beta chain) with a few counts. The antigen remains unidentified. The sample is drawn from a study of graft-versus-host responses after intestinal transplantation. As for the study in general: Every recipient underwent anti-thymocyte globulin induction, then tacrolimus and steroids for roughly three years. General study results and limits: Those patients showing graft-donor T cell macrochimerism displayed high graft-versus-host to host-versus-graft clonal ratios in allografts. Detected in recipient marrow were GvH clones, some of which were first observed in ileum or blood.

The table came from immunoSEQ multiplex PCR; TCRdb's copy has only in-frame clones and leaves some out. This table holds some 31,000 clones, 85% to 95% found once. V gave up 1 base and J gave up 3 bases, with 7 bases separating them. CDR1 and CDR2 (germline): SGHNT, YENEEA. CDR3 length: 13 amino acids. This TCR derives from a human patient who received an intestinal transplant, so some T cells may come from the graft donor. The chain has TRBV11-3 and TRBJ2-7; TRBD2 is a possible D gene (6 bases). The sequencing used PBMCs, collected about 65 days after intestinal transplant. The CDR3 loop reads CASSLAGDYEQYF. CDR3 sequence (DNA): TGTGCCAGCAGCTTAGCGGGGGACTACGAGCAGTACTTC.